A selection of T cell receptor beta chains follows, all from one sample in a study of T cells in Graves' hyperthyroidism and ophthalmopathy. TCRdb fed the multiplex PCR reads into MiXCR, producing one record per CDR3 protein. The sample lists 400,000 to 550,000 distinct CDR3 sequences, roughly a quarter seen once, with 11% in the top ten. The sequencing sample was made of blood. The receptors originated from a woman aged 25-40 years with Graves' ophthalmopathy. The CDR3 runs from the conserved cysteine through the conserved F or W. The D gene is left open where the match is weak. Clone size appears in some rows only: once, few, many, or a class for an expanded clone.

>-|TRBV10-3|many|TRBJ1-3
CAISEGQQSGNTIYF
TGTGCCATCAGTGAAGGACAGCAGTCTGGAAACACCATATATTTT
>-|TRBV28|-|TRBJ2-6
CASSLGGAGGLSGANVLTF
TGTGCCAGCAGTCTCGGTGGGGCAGGAGGACTCTCTGGGGCCAACGTCCTGACTTTC
>-|TRBV11-2|many|TRBJ1-1
CASSGPAGDQSTEAFF
TGTGCCAGCAGCGGCCCGGCAGGGGACCAGAGCACTGAAGCTTTCTTT
>TRBD1|TRBV3-1|many|TRBJ2-7
CASSPGQGEYEQYF
TGTGCCAGCAGCCCCGGACAGGGAGAGTACGAGCAGTACTTC
>TRBD1|TRBV7-9|many|TRBJ2-7
CASSLGRGTGNYEQYF
TGTGCCAGCAGCTTAGGAAGGGGGACAGGGAACTACGAGCAGTACTTC
>-|TRBV6-5|many|TRBJ1-1
CASTNLRVSTEAFF
TGTGCCAGCACTAACCTCAGGGTATCCACTGAAGCTTTCTTT
>TRBD2|TRBV6-2/TRBV6-3|-|TRBJ2-7
CASCRLLAGGPSSYEQYF
TGTGCCAGCTGCCGCCTACTAGCGGGGGGACCTAGCTCCTACGAGCAGTACTTC
>-|TRBV19|-|TRBJ1-1
CASSPRGSDTEAFF
TGTGCCAGTAGTCCCAGGGGATCCGACACTGAAGCTTTCTTT
>TRBD1|TRBV10-3|many|TRBJ1-3
CAISESQGFSGNTIYF
TGTGCCATCAGTGAGTCACAGGGGTTCTCTGGAAACACCATATATTTT
>TRBD1|TRBV19|few|TRBJ1-1
CASSIISLDRGLGNTEAFF
TGTGCCAGTAGTATAATATCCTTAGACAGGGGGCTCGGGAACACTGAAGCTTTCTTT
>TRBD1|TRBV2|-|TRBJ1-1
CASSKQGVMNTEAFF
TGTGCCAGCAGCAAACAGGGGGTAATGAACACTGAAGCTTTCTTT
>-|TRBV6-1|-|TRBJ2-7
CASSENSGSYEQYF
TGTGCCAGCAGTGAAAACAGCGGCTCCTACGAGCAGTACTTC
>-|TRBV6-5|many|TRBJ1-3
CASSYLGEGGNTIYF
TGTGCCAGCAGTTACCTCGGCGAGGGGGGAAACACCATATATTTT
>-|TRBV6-5|many|TRBJ2-7
CASSYNAGRSYEQYF
TGTGCCAGCAGTTACAATGCGGGGCGCTCCTACGAGCAGTACTTC
>-|TRBV28|-|TRBJ1-3
CASTPDRAGAGNTIYF
TGTGCCAGCACCCCAGATAGGGCAGGGGCTGGAAACACCATATATTTT
>-|TRBV7-9|many|TRBJ1-2
CASSLGEGGNYGYTF
TGTGCCAGCAGCTTAGGTGAAGGGGGTAACTATGGCTACACCTTC
>-|TRBV7-9|few|TRBJ1-2
CASSRRGERYTF
TGTGCCAGCAGCCGCCGTGGGGAGCGCTACACCTTC
>-|TRBV6-5|many|TRBJ2-3
CASSYSGTVTDTQYF
TGTGCCAGCAGTTATTCCGGGACGGTCACAGATACGCAGTATTTT
>-|TRBV29-1|-|TRBJ1-1
CSVARMNTEAFF
TGCAGCGTTGCAAGAATGAACACTGAAGCTTTCTTT
>-|TRBV2|many|TRBJ1-1
CASSASMLRNTEAFF
TGTGCCAGCAGTGCATCGATGCTACGGAACACTGAAGCTTTCTTT
>-|TRBV5-8|-|TRBJ2-7
CASSLISGAYEQYF
TGTGCCAGCAGCTTGATTAGCGGAGCCTACGAGCAGTACTTC
>-|TRBV4-1|many|TRBJ2-5
CASSQGPASRETQYF
TGCGCCAGCAGCCAAGGCCCGGCTAGCAGGGAGACCCAGTACTTC
>-|TRBV12-5|-|TRBJ2-7
CASGRDPSSSYEQYF
TGTGCTAGTGGTCGAGACCCTTCTTCCTCCTACGAGCAGTACTTC
>TRBD1|TRBV29-1|many|TRBJ1-3
CSVEDQGVSGNTIYF
TGCAGCGTTGAAGATCAGGGGGTCTCTGGAAACACCATATATTTT
>-|TRBV20-1|many|TRBJ1-1
CSAPRPATNTEAFF
TGCAGTGCACCCCGGCCGGCAACGAACACTGAAGCTTTCTTT
>-|TRBV2|many|TRBJ2-7
CASSGIVGYEQYF
TGTGCCAGCAGTGGTATAGTAGGCTACGAGCAGTACTTC
>TRBD1|TRBV6-1|many|TRBJ2-7
CASNGQGEQYF
TGTGCCAGCAATGGACAGGGCGAGCAGTACTTC
>TRBD1|TRBV30|many|TRBJ2-2
CAWSSGTGRIGGELFF
TGTGCCTGGAGTTCCGGGACAGGGCGTATAGGAGGGGAGCTGTTTTTT
>-|TRBV19|many|TRBJ1-1
CASSIFLNTEAFF
TGTGCCAGTAGTATATTCCTGAACACTGAAGCTTTCTTT
>TRBD1|TRBV28|few|TRBJ2-7
CASSWTYRGTGYEQYF
TGTGCCAGCAGTTGGACCTACAGGGGGACCGGGTACGAGCAGTACTTC
>TRBD1|TRBV9|many|TRBJ1-5
CASSVGQGLDQPQHF
TGTGCCAGCAGCGTAGGACAGGGTCTCGATCAGCCCCAGCATTTT
>-|TRBV12-3/TRBV12-4|many|TRBJ1-1
CASSLQGLNTEAFF
TGTGCCAGCAGTTTGCAGGGCCTGAACACTGAAGCTTTCTTT
>-|TRBV30|-|TRBJ1-1
CAWSNGGFAEAFF
TGTGCCTGGAGCAATGGAGGATTCGCTGAAGCTTTCTTT
>-|TRBV5-1|many|TRBJ1-2
CASSLVAGLDGYTF
TGCGCCAGCAGCTTGGTCGCGGGGCTCGATGGCTACACCTTC
>-|TRBV9|-|TRBJ1-3
CASSYGLNSGNTIYF
TGTGCCAGCAGCTACGGACTAAACTCTGGAAACACCATATATTTT
>TRBD1|TRBV12-3/TRBV12-4|-|TRBJ1-5
CASRFRTGGARASNQPQHF
TGTGCCAGCAGGTTCCGGACAGGGGGCGCGAGGGCGAGCAATCAGCCCCAGCATTTT
>TRBD1|TRBV9|many|TRBJ1-5
CASSVAGTGIQPQHF
TGTGCCAGCAGCGTAGCTGGGACAGGGATTCAGCCCCAGCATTTT
>-|TRBV6-1|-|TRBJ1-2
CASRQGRYYGYTF
TGTGCCAGCAGGCAGGGTCGGTACTATGGCTACACCTTC
>-|TRBV3-1|-|TRBJ2-7
CANSQDPYGSYEQCF
TGTGCCAACAGCCAAGATCCATATGGTTCCTACGAGCAGTGCTTC
>-|TRBV6-5|many|TRBJ1-1
CASSHTPFLNTEAFF
TGTGCCAGCAGTCACACTCCGTTTTTGAACACTGAAGCTTTCTTT
>-|TRBV6-1|many|TRBJ1-5
CASTSGQNSNQPQHF
TGTGCCAGCACCTCCGGACAGAATAGCAATCAGCCCCAGCATTTT
>-|TRBV4-2|many|TRBJ2-5
CASSQEVLQETQYF
TGTGCCAGCAGCCAAGAGGTACTCCAAGAGACCCAGTACTTC
>-|TRBV12-3/TRBV12-4|many|TRBJ2-7
CASSPRRETLYEQYF
TGTGCCAGCAGTCCTCGCCGGGAGACCCTCTACGAGCAGTACTTC